Below, 29 T cell receptor beta chains from the same sample are listed, as sequenced in a study of cytomegalovirus exposure and HLA in healthy donors (dated 2017 in TCRdb). The library was prepared using the immunoSEQ multiplex PCR assay. For the multiplex PCR, a mixture combining 60 forward primers for TCR Vbeta segments and 13 reverse primers for TCR Jbeta segments was used. Here the immuneACCESS table is served through TCRdb, limited to in-frame sequences with V and J called. Missing clones are a known gap in these copies; in checked studies unresolved V genes cover under half, and the rest lacks a known reason. Present in this sample are fewer than 150,000 clones, 76% of which were seen just once. Around 3.2% of the sample belongs to the ten largest clones. The sample consisted of PBMCs. The receptors here all came from a man in his forties in good health and CMV-seronegative.

This chain links TRBV6-5 with TRBJ2-1; 10 nucleotides agree with TRBD1. Trimming cost V 6 bases and J 9 bases; bases outside gene matches: 11. This CDR3 has 15 residues. Germline V CDR1 and CDR2: MNHEY, SVGAGI. CDR3 in DNA: TGTGCCAGCAGGACCGGGACAGGGGTGATTGGTGAGCAGTTCTTC. This gives the protein CASRTGTGVIGEQFF.

The chain links TRBV7-2 to TRBJ1-6; the match to TRBD1 covers 11 bases. Germline CDR1 reads SGHTA; CDR2 reads FQGNSA. The CDR3 runs to 19 residues. Unmatched junction bases numbered 9, after V lost 5 bases and J lost 0 bases. The DNA for the CDR3 is TGTGCCAGCAGCGCCCGGGACAGGGGGTTGCACTCCTATAATTCACCCCTCCACTTT. Its translation is CASSARDRGLHSYNSPLHF.

This rearrangement joins TRBV27 to TRBJ2-5; tentatively, D is TRBD2 (7 bases). V was cut by 6 bases and J by 10 bases, with 18 bases left in between. CDR1 is MNHEY and CDR2 is SMNVEV in the germline V gene (reference sequence). The CDR3 consists of 13 residues. CDR3 sequence reads: CASSLGGPSDQYF. CDR3 coding DNA: TGTGCCAGCAGCCTGGGGGGGCCAAGTGACCAGTACTTC.

The CDR3 spells CASSKRPPLQSTGGGKNIQYF. The CDR3 coding sequence is TGTGCCAGCAGTAAAAGGCCCCCTCTCCAAAGTACAGGGGGTGGCAAAAACATTCAGTACTTC. This sequence joins TRBV27 and TRBJ2-4, with TRBD1 matching 8 bases. Germline CDR1 MNHEY, CDR2 SMNVEV (reference sequence). The trim removed 5 bases at V and 3 bases at J, leaving 24 bases unmatched. This CDR3 is built from 21 residues.

V usage is TRBV6-1 and J usage is TRBJ2-5; 8 positions agree with TRBD2. Unmatched junction bases numbered 16, after V lost 1 base and J lost 3 bases. The CDR3 sequence is 19 residues long. Germline-derived CDR1 and CDR2 are MNHNS and SASEGT. This CDR3 is CASSEVGSGEAKHKETQYF. The CDR3 DNA reads TGTGCCAGCAGTGAAGTTGGTAGCGGGGAGGCGAAGCACAAAGAGACCCAGTACTTC.

This chain joins TRBV10-3 and TRBJ2-5; 7 bases are shared with TRBD2. Germline V gene sequence: CDR1 ENHRY, CDR2 SYGVKD. V lost 3 bases and J lost 4; bases outside the gene matches: 8. The CDR3 length is 15 residues. The CDR3 bases are TGTGCCATCAGTGATCGGGGGGTAGTGGGAGAGACCCAGTACTTC. Protein: CAISDRGVVGETQYF.

V usage is TRBV30 and J usage is TRBJ2-3, with a tentative D call TRBD1 (8 bases). The CDR3 spans 16 residues. Germline CDR1 reads GTSNPN; CDR2 reads SVGIG (reference sequence). Trimming removed 5 bases at V and 1 base at J, with 19 bases between. The CDR3 protein is CAWRHRGGQGTDTQYF. CDR3 DNA sequence: TGTGCCTGGCGACACCGCGGGGGACAGGGCACAGATACGCAGTATTTT. Combining the CDR3 with reference TRBV30 and TRBJ2-3 gives the whole variable domain SQTIHQWPATLVQPVGSPLSLECTVEGTSNPNLYWYRQAAGRGLQLLFYSVGIGQISSEVPQNLSASRPQDRQFILSSKKLLLSDSGFYLCAWRHRGGQGTDTQYFGPGTRLTVL.

This clone was seen a few times. The chain recombines TRBV5-1 with TRBJ2-1; 9 bases match TRBD2. Per the germline V gene, CDR1 is SGHRS and CDR2 is YFSETQ. V was pared by 5 bases and J by 6 bases, with 15 bases of the junction left unmatched. The CDR3 is made up of 17 amino acids. CDR3 sequence: CASRNLAGEEESNEQFF. CDR3 nucleotide sequence: TGCGCCAGCAGAAACTTAGCGGGGGAAGAAGAATCCAATGAGCAGTTCTTC.

The count of this clone is one. The chain employs TRBV11-2 and TRBJ2-1, with 10 nucleotides matching TRBD2. Germline trimming cut 0 bases from V and 3 bases from J; bases unmatched to any gene: 8. The CDR3 totals 18 residues. Germline V lookup: CDR1 SGHAT, CDR2 FQNNGV. Here the CDR3 reads CASSLEGTGTSDYNEQFF. In DNA, the CDR3 is TGTGCCAGCAGCTTAGAGGGAACCGGGACTAGCGACTACAATGAGCAGTTCTTC.

The gene calls are TRBV6-5 and TRBJ2-7, with 12 bases identical to TRBD2. V lost 6 bases, J lost 2 bases, and 5 bases stayed unmatched. The CDR3 is made up of 15 amino acids. CDR1 MNHEY and CDR2 SVGAGI come from the germline V gene. The CDR3 DNA is TGTGCCAGCAGCTCCGGGACTAGCGGGCCCTACGAGCAGTACTTC. It encodes CASSSGTSGPYEQYF.

This clone was counted once. The chain joins TRBV27 to TRBJ2-3; D unresolved. This CDR3 region has 12 residues. V dropped 6 bases and J dropped 7 bases, with 11 bases sitting between them. Germline CDR1 and CDR2: MNHEY and SMNVEV (reference sequence). The DNA for the CDR3 is TGTGCCAGCAGCGAACGAGGTAATACGCAGTATTTT. Translation: CASSERGNTQYF.

This chain connects TRBV6-1 to TRBJ2-5; 8 bases are a match to TRBD1. The DNA end is a closer match to TRBJ2-7, so the J assignment may be wrong. The CDR3 covers 16 residues. Germline CDR1 and CDR2: MNHNS and SASEGT. CDR3 in amino acids: CASSEPRAGGLYEQYF. The CDR3 bases are TGTGCCAGCAGTGAACCCAGGGCAGGGGGCCTCTACGAGCAGTACTTC.

The gene calls are TRBV9 and TRBJ2-7; 10 bases are shared with TRBD2. Per germline, CDR1 SGDLS and CDR2 YYNGEE. With 1 base clipped from V and 7 bases from J, the junction kept 8 bases outside the gene matches. CDR3 length equals 15 residues. CDR3 amino acids: CASSVSLAGVGEQYF. In nucleotides, the CDR3 is TGTGCCAGCAGCGTAAGTCTAGCGGGAGTAGGGGAGCAGTACTTC.

The chain has TRBV18 and TRBJ2-3; D remains unclear. V was pared by 6 bases and J by 6 bases, with 4 bases between. The CDR3 covers 10 residues. Germline loops: CDR1 KGHSH, CDR2 LQKENI. In DNA, the CDR3 is TGTGCCAGCTCCTCCGATACGCAGTATTTT. It translates to CASSSDTQYF.

This clone has just one count. This rearrangement joins TRBV9 to TRBJ1-1; a possible D gene is TRBD1 (5 bases). The CDR3 has 14 amino acids. Trimming stripped 3 bases from V and 4 bases from J, with 13 bases between. Germline CDR1 reads SGDLS; CDR2 reads YYNGEE. CDR3 nucleotide sequence: TGTGCCAGCAGCGCGACGACGGGGGGCACTGAAGCTTTCTTT. Amino acids: CASSATTGGTEAFF.

The chain is built from TRBV6-5 and TRBJ2-7, with 8 positions matching TRBD2. V was clipped by 9 bases and J by 0 bases; unmatched bases: 7. The CDR3 length is 14 residues. The V gene's germline CDR1 is MNHEY and CDR2 SVGAGI. For the CDR3, the DNA is TGTGCCAGTAGAGCGGGAGCACACTCCTACGAGCAGTACTTC. This translates into CASRAGAHSYEQYF.

V and J are TRBV30 and TRBJ2-5, with TRBD2 as a possible D gene (7 bases). V lost 4 bases and J 6 bases, leaving 18 bases between the germline ends. The CDR3 has 14 residues. Per the germline V gene, CDR1 is GTSNPN and CDR2 is SVGIG (reference sequence). The CDR3 loop is CAWTKGGGGKTQYF. CDR3 coding DNA: TGTGCCTGGACGAAGGGGGGGGGCGGGAAGACCCAGTACTTC.

The chain employs TRBV2 and TRBJ2-5; a weak D match, TRBD2 (6 bases). This CDR3 is 11 amino acids long. The germline V gene encodes CDR1 SNHLY and CDR2 FYNNEI. The V and J ends lost 9 bases and 5 bases respectively, with 10 bases between them. The CDR3 nucleotides are TGTGCCAGAGGACGGGGGGAGACCCAGTACTTC. It yields the protein CARGRGETQYF.

With respect to this clone: Other DNA variants within this sample encode the same CDR3. The chain has TRBV28 and TRBJ1-5; 8 bases are shared with TRBD1. Trimming took 6 bases from V and 7 from J; bases not matched to a gene: 11. CDR3 length: 15 amino acids. CDR1 MDHEN and CDR2 SYDVKM come from the germline V gene. The DNA of the CDR3 is TGTGCCAGCAGCCTAGGACAGGGCTATAGACAGCCCCAGCATTTT. It encodes CASSLGQGYRQPQHF.

The V and J genes are TRBV30 and TRBJ2-3; TRBD1 is a possible D gene (7 bases). Trimming shortened V by 0 bases and J by 2 bases, and 12 bases separated the two germline ends. Germline V CDR1 and CDR2: GTSNPN, SVGIG (reference sequence). CDR3 length equals 15 residues. In nucleotides, the CDR3 is TGTGCCTGGAGTGTACAGGGGACTTTCACAGATACGCAGTATTTT. The encoded protein is CAWSVQGTFTDTQYF.

The chain joins TRBV9 to TRBJ1-5, with TRBD1 identical over 8 bases. This CDR3 region has 15 residues. CDR1 SGDLS and CDR2 YYNGEE come from the germline V gene. The V gene end was trimmed by 0 bases and the J gene end by 5 bases; junction bases not matched to a gene: 4. CDR3 residues: CASSVGTGSYQPQHF. In DNA form, the CDR3 reads TGTGCCAGCAGCGTAGGGACAGGGTCTTATCAGCCCCAGCATTTT.

The rearrangement joins TRBV9 to TRBJ2-5; 8 bases are a match to TRBD1. V was clipped by 1 base and J by 1 base; unmatched bases: 9. This CDR3 spans 17 amino acids. Germline CDR1 and CDR2: SGDLS and YYNGEE. The CDR3 coding sequence is TGTGCCAGCAGCGTAACTCCCTGGACAGGGACCCAAGAGACCCAGTACTTC. Encoded protein: CASSVTPWTGTQETQYF.

CDR3 amino acids: CASSESTLGGRVDGYTF. The CDR3 coding sequence is TGTGCCAGCAGTGAGTCCACGTTGGGGGGAAGGGTGGATGGCTACACCTTC. This rearrangement joins TRBV25-1 to TRBJ1-2; possible D gene TRBD1, 5 bases. The CDR3 spans 17 residues. The V gene's germline CDR1 is MGHDK and CDR2 SYGVNS. Trimming shortened V by 3 bases and J by 6 bases, and 23 bases separated the two germline ends.

This chain connects TRBV4-1 to TRBJ2-7; TRBD2 is a possible D gene (6 bases). The V gene lost 8 bases and the J gene lost 4 bases, with 21 bases spanning the gap. This CDR3 spans 15 amino acids. CDR1 and CDR2 (germline): MGHRA, YSYEKL. Here the CDR3 reads CASPTLRDGRYEQYF. The DNA of the CDR3 is TGCGCCAGCCCCACGCTGCGGGATGGTAGGTACGAGCAGTACTTC.

This clone was picked up a small number of times. The rearrangement joins TRBV5-1 to TRBJ2-7; 7 nucleotides align to TRBD2. CDR1 is SGHRS, CDR2 YFSETQ, per germline. The V and J ends lost 1 base and 0 bases, in that order; junction bases with no gene match: 7. The CDR3 contains 16 residues. The CDR3 here is CASSLKAGWSSYEQYF. In DNA, the CDR3 is TGCGCCAGCAGCTTGAAAGCGGGGTGGAGCTCCTACGAGCAGTACTTC.

The V call is TRBV10-3, the J call TRBJ2-2; 8 nucleotides match TRBD1. The CDR3 contains 17 residues. The J segment lost 5 bases and the V segment lost 0 bases, leaving 8 bases of the junction unmatched. CDR1 and CDR2 from the germline V gene are ENHRY and SYGVKD. CDR3 bases: TGTGCCATCAGTGAGTCGGGCGACAGGGGTTATACCGGGGAGCTGTTTTTT. Translated, it gives CAISESGDRGYTGELFF.

This clone has a handful of counts. V is TRBV25-1 and J is TRBJ2-3, with D possibly being TRBD1 (7 bases). Trimming shortened V by 7 bases and J by 1 base, and 12 bases separated the two germline ends. The length of the CDR3 is 14 residues. The germline V gene has CDR1 MGHDK and CDR2 SYGVNS. CDR3 coding DNA: TGTGCCAGCAAAACAGGGGAGGGCACAGATACGCAGTATTTT. Its translation: CASKTGEGTDTQYF. The complete variable domain, with remaining parts taken from reference TRBV25-1 and TRBJ2-3, reads EADIYQTPRYLVIGTGKKITLECSQTMGHDKMYWYQQDPGMELHLIHYSYGVNSTEKGDLSSESTVSRIRTEHFPLTLESARPSHTSQYLCASKTGEGTDTQYFGPGTRLTVL.

J is TRBJ2-1 and V is TRBV7-9; 7 nucleotides match TRBD2. V gave up 0 bases and J gave up 8 bases; unmatched junction bases: 4. The germline gives CDR1 SEHNR, CDR2 FQNEAQ (reference sequence). This CDR3 has 14 residues. The CDR3 nucleotides read TGTGCCAGCAGCTTAGCGGGGGGGTTGTATGAGCAGTTCTTC. Translating it yields CASSLAGGLYEQFF.

The chain recombines TRBV5-1 with TRBJ2-7; no firm D call. The CDR3 loop spans 11 amino acids. Germline V CDR1 and CDR2: SGHRS, YFSETQ. The V end lost 4 bases, the J end lost 2 bases, and 4 bases lay between the germline ends. In DNA, the CDR3 is TGCGCCAGCAGCGACACCTACGAGCAGTACTTC. Encoded protein: CASSDTYEQYF.